This is a list of T cell receptor beta chains from one sample in a study of T-cell reconstitution after alpha-beta-depleted transplantation in children. TCRdb reanalysed the PCR reads using MiXCR and keeps one entry per CDR3 protein. The sample contains roughly 400,000 distinct CDR3 sequences, about 45% of which appear only once. The material sequenced was PBMCs, taken before TCRalphabeta/CD19-depleted stem cell transplant. The receptor source for this set is a girl aged 2 to 10 with aplastic anemia, due to receive a stem cell transplant. Both conserved end residues are trimmed from each CDR3. The order of the fields is V gene, D gene, CDR3 protein. The D gene is left open where the match is weak.

v_gene: TRBV20-1; d_gene: -; CDR3aa: SASGNSNEQF
v_gene: TRBV3-1; d_gene: -; CDR3aa: ASSRGFNEQY
v_gene: TRBV29-1; d_gene: -; CDR3aa: SVRTHRPYEQY
v_gene: TRBV11-2; d_gene: -; CDR3aa: ASSLDRTTLFYT
v_gene: TRBV6-2/TRBV6-3; d_gene: TRBD1; CDR3aa: ASSYPLTGGNPGTFNYGYT
v_gene: TRBV4-1; d_gene: -; CDR3aa: ASSQVARIREKLF
v_gene: TRBV20-1; d_gene: -; CDR3aa: SARDLSGPGYEQY
v_gene: TRBV2; d_gene: -; CDR3aa: ASSPKGLTKY
v_gene: TRBV2; d_gene: -; CDR3aa: ASFRGPRAGANVLT
v_gene: TRBV10-3; d_gene: TRBD2; CDR3aa: AINGLAGADTQY
v_gene: TRBV20-1; d_gene: -; CDR3aa: SARLAGELF
v_gene: TRBV7-2; d_gene: -; CDR3aa: ASSPPQLSIYGYT
v_gene: TRBV27; d_gene: TRBD1; CDR3aa: ASSLKDRENYGYT
v_gene: TRBV5-1; d_gene: -; CDR3aa: ASSREKGTDTQY
v_gene: TRBV7-9; d_gene: -; CDR3aa: ASSLAAREQY
v_gene: TRBV2; d_gene: TRBD1; CDR3aa: ARGTENTDTQY
v_gene: TRBV29-1; d_gene: -; CDR3aa: SVVVQAYGYT
v_gene: TRBV10-3; d_gene: -; CDR3aa: AISERSRDTQY
v_gene: TRBV7-2; d_gene: -; CDR3aa: ASSITGASSYEQY
v_gene: TRBV20-1; d_gene: TRBD2; CDR3aa: SARAVLGGDNEQF
v_gene: TRBV7-9; d_gene: -; CDR3aa: ASSFIGGGPSYEQY
v_gene: TRBV12-3/TRBV12-4; d_gene: -; CDR3aa: AGTYGNTGELF
v_gene: TRBV20-1; d_gene: -; CDR3aa: SVATSTDTQY
v_gene: TRBV11-2; d_gene: TRBD2; CDR3aa: ASSPHRGGSAQETQY
v_gene: TRBV20-1; d_gene: -; CDR3aa: SARVGWTEAF
v_gene: TRBV10-3; d_gene: -; CDR3aa: AIGEAGGYEQY
v_gene: TRBV10-3; d_gene: -; CDR3aa: AITAGLGKQETQY
v_gene: TRBV20-1; d_gene: TRBD1; CDR3aa: SARDPGQGSYNSPLH
v_gene: TRBV19; d_gene: -; CDR3aa: ASSITDTSYEQY
v_gene: TRBV12-3/TRBV12-4; d_gene: TRBD1; CDR3aa: ASSAGTALSSGNTIY
v_gene: TRBV5-5; d_gene: -; CDR3aa: ASSLGQGTIEQY
v_gene: TRBV27; d_gene: TRBD2; CDR3aa: ASSLSGSEKTQY
v_gene: TRBV28; d_gene: -; CDR3aa: ASSLRGFYGYT
v_gene: TRBV4-3; d_gene: -; CDR3aa: ASSQDLIFGRDVPNYGYT
v_gene: TRBV5-1; d_gene: -; CDR3aa: ASSRRSDFLQETQY
v_gene: TRBV25-1; d_gene: -; CDR3aa: ASSGRTSGANVLT
v_gene: TRBV29-1; d_gene: -; CDR3aa: SVLGWGTDTQY
v_gene: TRBV12-3/TRBV12-4; d_gene: -; CDR3aa: ASSPDLREKLF
v_gene: TRBV6-1; d_gene: -; CDR3aa: ASTDSTDTQY
v_gene: TRBV4-2; d_gene: -; CDR3aa: ASSQVRPGVSTDTQY
v_gene: TRBV7-2; d_gene: TRBD2; CDR3aa: ASSFSSGLQETQY
v_gene: TRBV29-1; d_gene: -; CDR3aa: SVESQSRQPYGYT
v_gene: TRBV20-1; d_gene: -; CDR3aa: SARSSAGNTIY
v_gene: TRBV5-1; d_gene: -; CDR3aa: ASSPRGLGNEQF
v_gene: TRBV7-9; d_gene: -; CDR3aa: ASSLDSGKSEQY
v_gene: TRBV20-1; d_gene: -; CDR3aa: SAINTGELF
v_gene: TRBV18; d_gene: -; CDR3aa: ASSQTPKTPNGYGYT
v_gene: TRBV20-1; d_gene: -; CDR3aa: SANRAQDTQY
v_gene: TRBV27; d_gene: TRBD2; CDR3aa: ASRKRLAPLPDTQY
v_gene: TRBV7-9; d_gene: -; CDR3aa: ASSPPRSPGELF
v_gene: TRBV30; d_gene: -; CDR3aa: AWSVLDLNTEAF
v_gene: TRBV5-1; d_gene: -; CDR3aa: ASSPRGLDYGYT
v_gene: TRBV20-1; d_gene: -; CDR3aa: SAGSVWETQY